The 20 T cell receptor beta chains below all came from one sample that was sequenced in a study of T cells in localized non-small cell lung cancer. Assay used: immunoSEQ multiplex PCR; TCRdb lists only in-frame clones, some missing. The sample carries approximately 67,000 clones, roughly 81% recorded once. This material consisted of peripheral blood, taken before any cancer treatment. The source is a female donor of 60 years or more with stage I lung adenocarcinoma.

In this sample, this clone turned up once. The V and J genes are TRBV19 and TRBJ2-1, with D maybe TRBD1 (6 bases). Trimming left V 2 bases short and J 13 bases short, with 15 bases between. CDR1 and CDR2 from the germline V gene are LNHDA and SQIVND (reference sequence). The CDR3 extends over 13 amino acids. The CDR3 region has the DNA TGTGCCAGTAGTATATCCGGGACACTGGAACAGTTCTTC. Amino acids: CASSISGTLEQFF. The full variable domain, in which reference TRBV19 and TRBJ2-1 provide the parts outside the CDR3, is DGGITQSPKYLFRKEGQNVTLSCEQNLNHDAMYWYRQDPGQGLRLIYYSQIVNDFQKGDIAEGYSVSREKKESFPLTVTSAQKNPTAFYLCASSISGTLEQFFGPGTRLTVL.

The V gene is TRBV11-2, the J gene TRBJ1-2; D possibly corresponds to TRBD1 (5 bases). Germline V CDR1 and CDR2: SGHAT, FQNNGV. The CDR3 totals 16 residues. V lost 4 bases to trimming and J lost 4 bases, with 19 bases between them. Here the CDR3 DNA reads TGTGCCAGCAGCTCTAGGGGCATCAGGGATCGCTATGGCTACACCTTC. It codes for CASSSRGIRDRYGYTF.

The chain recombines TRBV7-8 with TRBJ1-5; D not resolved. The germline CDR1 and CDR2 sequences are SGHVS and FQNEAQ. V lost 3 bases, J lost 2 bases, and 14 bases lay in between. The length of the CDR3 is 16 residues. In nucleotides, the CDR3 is TGTGCCAGCAGCTTCCCGGACCTGTCGGGCAATCAGCCCCAGCATTTT. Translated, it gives CASSFPDLSGNQPQHF.

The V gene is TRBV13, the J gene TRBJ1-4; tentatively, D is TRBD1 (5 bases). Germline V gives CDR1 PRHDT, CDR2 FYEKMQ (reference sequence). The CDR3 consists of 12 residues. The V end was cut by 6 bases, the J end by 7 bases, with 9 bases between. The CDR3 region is CASRGQSEKLFF. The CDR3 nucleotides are TGTGCCAGCAGGGGGCAGAGTGAAAAACTGTTTTTT.

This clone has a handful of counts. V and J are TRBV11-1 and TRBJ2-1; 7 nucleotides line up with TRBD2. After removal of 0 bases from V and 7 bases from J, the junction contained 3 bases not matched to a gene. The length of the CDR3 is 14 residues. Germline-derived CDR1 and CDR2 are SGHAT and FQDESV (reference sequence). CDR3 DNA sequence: TGTGCCAGCAGCTTAGCCAGCGGGAAGAATGAGCAGTTCTTC. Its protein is CASSLASGKNEQFF.

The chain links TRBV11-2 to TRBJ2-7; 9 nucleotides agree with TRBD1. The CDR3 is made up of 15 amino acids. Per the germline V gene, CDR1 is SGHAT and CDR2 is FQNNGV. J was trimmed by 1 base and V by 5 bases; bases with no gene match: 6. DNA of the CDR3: TGTGCCAGCAGCCCATCCGGGACAGGGTCCTACGAGCAGTACTTC. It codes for CASSPSGTGSYEQYF.

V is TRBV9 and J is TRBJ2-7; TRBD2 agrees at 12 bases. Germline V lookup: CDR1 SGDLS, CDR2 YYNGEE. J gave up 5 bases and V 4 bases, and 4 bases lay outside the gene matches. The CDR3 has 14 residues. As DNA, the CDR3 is TGTGCCAGCAGCCCAAGACTAGCGGGAGACGAGCAGTACTTC. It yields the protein CASSPRLAGDEQYF.

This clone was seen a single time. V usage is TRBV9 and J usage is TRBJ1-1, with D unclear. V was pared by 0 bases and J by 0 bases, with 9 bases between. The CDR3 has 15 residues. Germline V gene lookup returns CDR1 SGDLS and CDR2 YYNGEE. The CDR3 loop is CASSVVGGVNTEAFF. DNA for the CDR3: TGTGCCAGCAGCGTAGTTGGCGGGGTGAACACTGAAGCTTTCTTT.

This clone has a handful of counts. The CDR3 DNA follows: TGTGCCTGGAGTCGTGGGAGGGGACTAAATACCTACGAGCAGTACTTC. This encodes CAWSRGRGLNTYEQYF. The chain carries TRBV30 and TRBJ2-7; 7 bases are a match to TRBD2. V lost 2 bases, J lost 2 bases, and 12 bases stayed unmatched. CDR1 GTSNPN and CDR2 SVGIG come from the germline V gene (reference sequence). The CDR3 totals 16 residues. The variable domain in full, completed from reference TRBV30 and TRBJ2-7, reads SQTIHQWPATLVQPVGSPLSLECTVEGTSNPNLYWYRQAAGRGLQLLFYSVGIGQISSEVPQNLSASRPQDRQFILSSKKLLLSDSGFYLCAWSRGRGLNTYEQYFGPGTRLTVT.

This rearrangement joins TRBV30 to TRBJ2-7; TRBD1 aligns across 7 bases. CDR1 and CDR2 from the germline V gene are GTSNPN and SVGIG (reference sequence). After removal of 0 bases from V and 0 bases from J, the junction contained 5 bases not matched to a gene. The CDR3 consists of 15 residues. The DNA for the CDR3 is TGTGCCTGGAGTGTCCCCGACAGGGACTCCTACGAGCAGTACTTC. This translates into CAWSVPDRDSYEQYF. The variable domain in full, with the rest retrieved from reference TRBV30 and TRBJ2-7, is SQTIHQWPATLVQPVGSPLSLECTVEGTSNPNLYWYRQAAGRGLQLLFYSVGIGQISSEVPQNLSASRPQDRQFILSSKKLLLSDSGFYLCAWSVPDRDSYEQYFGPGTRLTVT.

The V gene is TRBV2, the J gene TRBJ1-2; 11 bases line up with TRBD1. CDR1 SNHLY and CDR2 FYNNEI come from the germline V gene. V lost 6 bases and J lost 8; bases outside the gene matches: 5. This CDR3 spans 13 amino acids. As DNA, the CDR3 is TGTGCCAGCAGGGCGGACAGGGGGCGAGGCTACACCTTC. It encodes CASRADRGRGYTF.

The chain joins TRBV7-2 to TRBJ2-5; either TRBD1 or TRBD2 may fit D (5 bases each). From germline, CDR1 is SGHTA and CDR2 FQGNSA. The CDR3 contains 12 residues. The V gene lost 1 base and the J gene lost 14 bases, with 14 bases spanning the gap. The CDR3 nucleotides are TGTGCCAGCAGCTTAGTCCTGGGGGTGCTCTACTTC. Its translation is CASSLVLGVLYF.

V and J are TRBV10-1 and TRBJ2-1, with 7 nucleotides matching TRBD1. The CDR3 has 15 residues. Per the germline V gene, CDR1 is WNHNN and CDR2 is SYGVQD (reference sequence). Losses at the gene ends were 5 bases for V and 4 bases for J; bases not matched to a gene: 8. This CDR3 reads CASSPGGSGYNEQFF. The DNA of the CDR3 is TGCGCCAGCAGTCCAGGGGGTTCGGGATACAATGAGCAGTTCTTC.

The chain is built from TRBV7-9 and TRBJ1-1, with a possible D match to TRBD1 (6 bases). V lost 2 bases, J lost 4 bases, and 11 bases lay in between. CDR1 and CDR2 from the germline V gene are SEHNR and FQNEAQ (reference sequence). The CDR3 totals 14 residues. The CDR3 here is CASSLTQGTTEAFF. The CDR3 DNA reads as TGTGCCAGCAGCTTAACGCAGGGGACCACTGAAGCTTTCTTT.

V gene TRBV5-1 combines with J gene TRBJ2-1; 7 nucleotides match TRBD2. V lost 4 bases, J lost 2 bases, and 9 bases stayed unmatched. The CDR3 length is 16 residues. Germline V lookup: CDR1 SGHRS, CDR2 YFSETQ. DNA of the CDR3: TGCGCCAGCAGCACCGGAAGCGGGGCGACCTACAATGAGCAGTTCTTC. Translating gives CASSTGSGATYNEQFF.

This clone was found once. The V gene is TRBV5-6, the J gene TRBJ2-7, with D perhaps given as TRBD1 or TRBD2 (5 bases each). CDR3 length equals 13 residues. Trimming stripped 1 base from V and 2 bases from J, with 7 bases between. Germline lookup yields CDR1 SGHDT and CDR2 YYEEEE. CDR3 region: CASSLRGPYEQYF. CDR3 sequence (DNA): TGTGCCAGCAGCTTGCGGGGACCCTACGAGCAGTACTTC.

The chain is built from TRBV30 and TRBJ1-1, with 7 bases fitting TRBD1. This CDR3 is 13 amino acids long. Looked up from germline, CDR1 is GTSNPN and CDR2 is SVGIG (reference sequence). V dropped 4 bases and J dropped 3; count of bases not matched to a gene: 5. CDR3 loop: CAWMGRGDTEAFF. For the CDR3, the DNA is TGTGCCTGGATGGGCAGGGGGGACACTGAAGCTTTCTTT.

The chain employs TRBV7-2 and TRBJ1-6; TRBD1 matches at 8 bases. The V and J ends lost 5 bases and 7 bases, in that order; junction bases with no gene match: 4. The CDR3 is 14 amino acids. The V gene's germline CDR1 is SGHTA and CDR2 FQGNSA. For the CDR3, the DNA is TGTGCCAGCAGCCTCGACAGGGGAAATTCACCCCTCCACTTT. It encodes CASSLDRGNSPLHF.

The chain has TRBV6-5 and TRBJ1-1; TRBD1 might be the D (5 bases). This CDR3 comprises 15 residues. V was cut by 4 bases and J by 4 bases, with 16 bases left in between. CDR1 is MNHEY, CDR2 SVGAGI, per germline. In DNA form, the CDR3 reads TGTGCCAGCAGTTCCTCCCCTCAGGGCGGCACTGAAGCTTTCTTT. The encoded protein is CASSSSPQGGTEAFF.

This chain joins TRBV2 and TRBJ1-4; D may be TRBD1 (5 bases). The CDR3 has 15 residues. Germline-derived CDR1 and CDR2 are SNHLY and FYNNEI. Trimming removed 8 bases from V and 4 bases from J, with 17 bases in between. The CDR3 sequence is CASSKLLGVNEKLFF. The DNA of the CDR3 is TGTGCCAGCTCCAAGCTCTTAGGGGTTAATGAAAAACTGTTTTTT.